A single sample gave rise to the 5 T cell receptor beta chains below, sequenced in a study of shared clonotypes between healthy human individuals. Sequencing used immunoSEQ multiplex PCR; TCRdb keeps in-frame clones, though not all of them. The table has approximately 650,000 clones, around 95% seen once. Positively selected for CCR7, the CD45RO-negative cells used as naive CD8 cells excluded terminally differentiated effector memory CD45RA+ cells. Sequencing used naive CD8+ T cells sorted from blood. These TCRs come from a woman between 25 and 40 years old in good health.

The sample holds one count of this clone. The chain recombines TRBV2 with TRBJ2-7; D is possibly TRBD1 (5 bases). CDR3 length equals 13 residues. From germline, CDR1 is SNHLY and CDR2 FYNNEI. Between the trimmed V and J ends, which lost 8 bases and 6 bases, there was a span of 17 bases. The CDR3 sequence is CASGQGPLSEQYF. Written as DNA, the CDR3 is TGTGCCAGCGGTCAGGGTCCTCTGTCCGAGCAGTACTTC.

This chain connects TRBV10-2 to TRBJ1-4; D not resolved. The V end was cut by 4 bases, the J end by 11 bases, with 8 bases between. The CDR3 runs 11 residues. Germline CDR1 reads WSHSY; CDR2 reads SAAADI. The CDR3 nucleotides are TGCGCCAGCAGTGGGCCCGACAAACTGTTTTTT. Its protein is CASSGPDKLFF.

The chain recombines TRBV7-7 with TRBJ2-1; D is undetermined. The CDR3 has 15 amino acids. Germline-derived CDR1 and CDR2 are SSHAT and FNYEAQ (reference sequence). The germline V and J ends were trimmed by 5 bases and 6 bases, with 17 bases remaining between them. The CDR3, as DNA: TGTGCCAGCAGCGCGATCGACGGGCCTTTCAATGAGCAGTTCTTC. This codes for CASSAIDGPFNEQFF.

This chain uses TRBV7-9 with TRBJ2-5; 8 bases match TRBD2. Germline V gene sequence: CDR1 SEHNR, CDR2 FQNEAQ (reference sequence). Germline trimming cut 5 bases from V and 4 bases from J; bases unmatched to any gene: 9. CDR3 length equals 15 residues. CDR3 sequence reads: CASSPGRAERETQYF. As DNA, the CDR3 is TGTGCCAGCAGCCCCGGGAGGGCGGAGCGAGAGACCCAGTACTTC.

This clone occurred once. The chain combines TRBV6-1 with TRBJ2-7; unclear D gene. The CDR3 covers 13 residues. Deletions cut 4 bases from V and 6 bases from J, with 13 bases between. The germline CDR1 and CDR2 sequences are MNHNS and SASEGT. CDR3 in amino acids: CASSVVGFREQYF. The CDR3 DNA sequence: TGTGCCAGCAGTGTAGTAGGGTTTCGCGAGCAGTACTTC.